One T cell receptor beta chain is described in this entry. Its antigen remains unidentified. No much larger clone is present one base from it, and per-base qualities are unavailable. This sample is drawn from a study of blood T cell repertoires in COVID-19 (dated by TCRdb to 2019 to 2021). General notes on the study: Samples from collaborators originated in the United States, Italy and Spain and spanned both the acute and convalescent phases of COVID-19. The prospective study material was composed of cDNA or gDNA derived from T cells, B-cell-depleted T cells, or PBMCs. Subjects who had been exposed to COVID-19, were actively infected with it, or had recovered from it provided the deeply sampled blood TCRbeta repertoires that made up the dataset. The repertoires were released in a freely available public database intended as a resource for research on the immune response to SARS-CoV-2. Samples came from the ongoing ImmuneRACE study (first 160 participants) plus 1,254 subjects from 6 global collaborators. A de-identified subject ID, COVID-19 status, age in years and sex were almost always included in the sample metadata. Where HLA class I and class II types were available, the types were taken from metadata supplied by the sample provider, not from assay-based typing.

The collaborating institutions used their own protocols to collect whole blood in K2EDTA tubes. For TCRbeta analysis, collaborators shipped samples as frozen whole blood, isolated PBMCs, or DNA extracted from either of those sample types. Counted from cysteine to phenylalanine, this CDR3 has 14 amino acids. Only the CDR3 DNA is retained, 42 bases long and in frame from the first base. Relative to germline, V is 6 bases shorter and J is 8 bases shorter, with 16 bases between their ends. Reading the germline V gene gives CDR1 MDHEN and CDR2 SYDVKM. Overall study results and their limits: The quantity of clinical and demographic metadata differed by source and by participant and was supplied without curation.

TCRbeta CDR3 regions were amplified from genomic DNA using the immunoSEQ Assay, a bias-controlled multiplex PCR. Per the authors' processing: The number of nucleated cells in each sample was estimated by amplification of reference gene primers within the assay. Sequence reads were collapsed and filtered to measure the absolute abundance of every unique TCRbeta CDR3 rearrangement. For each sample, productive Simpson clonality was calculated as the square root of Simpson's diversity index across productive rearrangements. Here the immuneACCESS table is served through TCRdb, limited to in-frame sequences with V and J called. Missing clones are a known gap in these copies; in checked studies unresolved V genes cover under half, and the rest lacks a known reason. V, J and clone size were drawn from that table, and D and trimming were deduced from the DNA. This sample lists tens of thousands of clones; approximately 90% were detected once. The ten biggest clones cover less than 6% of the sample.

This chain is built from TRBV28 and TRBJ1-4; a weak D assignment points to TRBD1 (6 bases agree). The receptor was derived from a woman aged 60-75 years with active COVID-19. Input material: peripheral blood. Here the CDR3 is given as CASSPQGRSEKLFF. The sequence in DNA is TGTGCCAGCAGCCCACAGGGCCGCTCAGAAAAACTGTTTTTT.